These 4 T cell receptor beta chains were all obtained from the same sample, sequenced in a study of regulatory T cells in long-lasting Graves disease. Time point described: newly diagnosed GD, antithyroid drugs for less than 3 months. Following extraction of RNA from PBMCs, that RNA was used to make the TCR library. For TCR beta, libraries came from iRepertoire HTBI primers and Arm-PCR of CDR3 regions. TCRdb itself ran the multiplex PCR reads through MiXCR, one entry per CDR3 protein. The profile shows under 300,000 distinct CDR3 sequences, around 21% of them singletons. The starting material was peripheral blood mononuclear cells (PBMCs), obtained at new diagnosis, from a patient treated with antithyroid drugs. These receptor sequences come from a female donor with Graves disease.

Only a few counts were recorded for this clonotype. A read error may explain this, as a much larger clone is one base away. The rearrangement joins TRBV28 to TRBJ1-2, with D possibly matching TRBD1 (5 bases). CDR1 and CDR2 (germline): MDHEN, SYDVKM. Between the trimmed V and J ends, which lost 6 bases and 3 bases, there was a span of 14 bases. This CDR3 comprises 14 residues. As DNA, the CDR3 is TGTGCCAGCAGAGGCAGGGCGGTGGACTATGGCTACACCTTC. Protein product: CASRGRAVDYGYTF.

The chain combines TRBV2 with TRBJ1-5; TRBD1 matches at 11 bases. Germline assignment: CDR1 SNHLY and CDR2 FYNNEI. The CDR3 has 15 amino acids. Germline trimming cut 6 bases from V and 3 bases from J; bases unmatched to any gene: 4. The CDR3 DNA reads TGTGCCAGCAGGGACAGGGGGCGTGACAATCAGCCCCAGCATTTT. It translates to CASRDRGRDNQPQHF. The full variable domain, completed using reference TRBV2 and TRBJ1-5, is EPEVTQTPSHQVTQMGQEVILRCVPISNHLYFYWYRQILGQKVEFLVSFYNNEISEKSEIFDDQFSVERPDGSNFTLKIRSTKLEDSAMYFCASRDRGRDNQPQHFGDGTRLSIL.

This clonotype was observed a handful of times. A read error may explain this, as a much larger clone is one base away. The chain has TRBV7-3 and TRBJ2-3, with TRBD1 matching over 8 bases. CDR1 and CDR2 (germline): SGHTA, FQGTGA. CDR3 length: 17 amino acids. J lost 0 bases, V lost 5 bases, and 10 bases had no gene match. Written as DNA, the CDR3 is TGTGCCAGCAGCCGACGACAGGGGATGCCTAGCACAGATACGCAGTATTTT. Amino acid sequence: CASSRRQGMPSTDTQYF.

The genes are TRBV4-3 and TRBJ2-2; 15 positions match TRBD2. The trim removed 8 bases at V and 5 bases at J, leaving 9 bases unmatched. The germline gives CDR1 LGHNA, CDR2 YSLEER. This CDR3 is 17 amino acids long. CDR3 DNA: TGCGCCAGCCGTACGATGGGACTAGCGGGAGGAACCGGGGAGCTGTTTTTT. Translated: CASRTMGLAGGTGELFF.